This record looks at one T cell receptor (beta chain) sequence and its context. These data belong to a study of T cell responses to AZD1222 COVID-19 vaccine. For the study at large: Pooling covered second doses at about 4 or about 12 weeks.

Between the trimmed V and J ends, which lost 2 bases and 6 bases, there was a span of 7 bases. CDR1 LGHDT and CDR2 YNNKEL come from the germline V gene (reference sequence). This CDR3 comprises 12 residues. Clones were read by immunoSEQ multiplex PCR, and TCRdb kept only the in-frame ones, dropping some. This table has about 99,000 clones, roughly 92% appearing once. The material was peripheral blood, obtained on day 0 of AZD1222 vaccination. The source is an adult in good health. This chain links TRBV3-1 (or the pseudogene TRBV3-2) with TRBJ1-2; no reliable D call. The CDR3 spells CASSQPSHGYTF. CDR3 nucleotide sequence: TGTGCCAGCAGCCAACCAAGTCATGGCTACACCTTC.